What follows are 20 T cell receptor beta chains derived from one specimen sequenced in a study of cytomegalovirus exposure and HLA in healthy donors. PCR primers comprised 60 Vbeta and 13 Jbeta primers. Produced via immunoSEQ multiplex PCR; TCRdb's table is partial and in-frame only. The table lists 80,000 to 95,000 clones, around 60% of them singletons. Sequencing input: PBMCs. The receptors were sampled from a human donor in good health.

This clone was seen only once. The genes are TRBV6-5 and TRBJ1-6; D possibly corresponds to TRBD1 (5 bases). Germline values: CDR1 MNHEY, CDR2 SVGAGI. The V end lost 6 bases, the J end lost 7 bases, and 16 bases lay between the germline ends. The CDR3 sequence is 15 residues long. CDR3 residues: CASRDQGSGNSPLHF. The CDR3 DNA follows: TGTGCCAGCAGAGACCAGGGTTCGGGCAATTCACCCCTCCACTTT.

The chain is built from TRBV7-9 and TRBJ2-1; D not certain. This CDR3 is 14 amino acids long. Germline-derived CDR1 and CDR2 are SEHNR and FQNEAQ (reference sequence). V was cut by 3 bases and J by 9 bases, with 15 bases left in between. CDR3 protein: CASSFFTSELEQFF. The CDR3 DNA sequence: TGTGCCAGCAGCTTTTTCACCTCTGAGCTTGAGCAGTTCTTC.

This clone was seen a few times. The CDR3 region is CASSTTGTASYGYTF. The CDR3 DNA reads as TGTGCCAGTAGTACAACCGGGACAGCCAGTTATGGCTACACCTTC. V and J are TRBV19 and TRBJ1-2, with 7 bases aligning to TRBD1. Germline CDR1 is LNHDA and CDR2 is SQIVND (reference sequence). Trimming at V came to 4 bases and at J to 5 bases, leaving 10 bases not matched to a gene. This CDR3 is 15 amino acids long.

The table lists this clone with a few counts. A junction boundary mismatches the germline segment, possibly from a read error. The chain's CDR3 is CASSHGLEPQYF. The CDR3 DNA reads as TGTGCCAGCAGTCACGGACTAGAGCCCCAGTACTTC. The J gene is TRBJ2-5, the V gene TRBV27; 7 bases line up with TRBD2. This CDR3 spans 12 amino acids. Germline-derived CDR1 and CDR2 are MNHEY and SMNVEV (reference sequence).

This clone was detected a few times. The chain combines TRBV18 with TRBJ1-1, with D possibly TRBD1 on 6 matching bases. The CDR3 spans 13 residues. Germline CDR1 and CDR2: KGHSH and LQKENI. The V gene lost 10 bases and the J gene lost 3 bases, with 15 bases spanning the gap. CDR3 nucleotide sequence: TGTGCCACCCTACAGGGTCGCGACACTGAAGCTTTCTTT. It encodes CATLQGRDTEAFF.

This chain connects TRBV5-4 to TRBJ2-5; D unresolved. Trimming took off 0 bases at V and 3 bases at J, with 6 bases between the two ends. Germline V CDR1 and CDR2: SGHNT, YYREEE (reference sequence). The length of the CDR3 is 13 residues. CDR3 loop: CASSLVSKETQYF. In DNA form, the CDR3 reads TGTGCCAGCAGCTTGGTGTCCAAAGAGACCCAGTACTTC.

This chain joins TRBV9 and TRBJ1-6; 8 nucleotides align to TRBD1. The ends lost 4 bases at V and 9 bases at J; junction bases unmatched: 6. The length of the CDR3 is 14 residues. Looked up from germline, CDR1 is SGDLS and CDR2 is YYNGEE. The CDR3 here is CASSLHRGGSPLHF. The DNA of the CDR3 is TGTGCCAGCAGCCTTCACAGGGGGGGTTCACCCCTCCACTTT.

The chain uses TRBV5-1 and TRBJ1-1; 7 bases fit TRBD1. V lost 4 bases, J lost 6 bases, and 9 bases stayed unmatched. Germline V gene sequence: CDR1 SGHRS, CDR2 YFSETQ. The CDR3 is 14 residues long. The chain's CDR3 is CASSTTGSISEAFF. CDR3 DNA sequence: TGCGCCAGCAGCACGACAGGGTCGATCTCTGAAGCTTTCTTT.

The V call is TRBV2, the J call TRBJ2-2; 9 nucleotides agree with TRBD1. Trimming at V came to 6 bases and at J to 3 bases, leaving 8 bases not matched to a gene. The CDR3 has 16 residues. The germline V gene has CDR1 SNHLY and CDR2 FYNNEI. In nucleotides, the CDR3 is TGTGCCAGCAGGCGATCCGGGACAGGGCACACCGGGGAGCTGTTTTTT. This encodes CASRRSGTGHTGELFF. Combining the CDR3 with reference TRBV2 and TRBJ2-2 gives the whole variable domain EPEVTQTPSHQVTQMGQEVILRCVPISNHLYFYWYRQILGQKVEFLVSFYNNEISEKSEIFDDQFSVERPDGSNFTLKIRSTKLEDSAMYFCASRRSGTGHTGELFFGEGSRLTVL.

J is TRBJ1-5 and V is TRBV11-2; maybe TRBD1 (5 bases). The CDR3 is 14 residues long. The V and J ends lost 0 bases and 6 bases respectively, with 9 bases between them. From germline, CDR1 is SGHAT and CDR2 FQNNGV. CDR3 coding DNA: TGTGCCAGCAGCTTAGATCAGGGTGCTCAGCCCCAGCATTTT. It is translated as CASSLDQGAQPQHF.

The CDR3 sequence is CAISRADNEQFF. The CDR3, as DNA: TGTGCCATCAGCAGGGCGGACAATGAGCAGTTCTTC. This chain links TRBV10-3 with TRBJ2-1, with D possibly TRBD1 on 5 matching bases. V lost 6 bases and J lost 5, with 8 bases in between. Germline V gives CDR1 ENHRY, CDR2 SYGVKD. The CDR3 is 12 amino acids.

The rearrangement joins TRBV10-3 to TRBJ2-5, with 7 positions matching TRBD2. The CDR3 contains 18 residues. V lost 5 bases, J lost 0 bases, and 15 bases stayed unmatched. Germline V lookup: CDR1 ENHRY, CDR2 SYGVKD. The CDR3 DNA reads TGTGCCATCAGTCTCGCGGGGGAGAACGTACGCAACCAAGAGACCCAGTACTTC. Residues: CAISLAGENVRNQETQYF.

The V call is TRBV6-1, the J call TRBJ1-2; the D is unclear. CDR3 length: 14 amino acids. The germline V gene has CDR1 MNHNS and CDR2 SASEGT. Trimming removed 8 bases at V and 4 bases at J, with 17 bases between. The CDR3 here is CASAPTVGSYGYTF. Here the CDR3 DNA reads TGTGCCAGCGCACCTACGGTGGGCTCCTATGGCTACACCTTC.

This clone was picked up a small number of times. The chain joins TRBV10-2 to TRBJ2-7; 11 bases line up with TRBD2. The germline CDR1 and CDR2 sequences are WSHSY and SAAADI. Losses at the gene ends were 6 bases for V and 7 bases for J; bases not matched to a gene: 11. This CDR3 comprises 15 residues. Here the CDR3 reads CASRTSGALLREQYF. The CDR3 DNA reads TGCGCCAGCAGGACTAGCGGGGCGCTATTACGGGAGCAGTACTTC.

A word on this clone: Mismatch with germline at one junction end may stem from a read error. The V and J genes are TRBV27 and TRBJ2-5, with 15 bases that match TRBD2. There are 15 residues in the CDR3. Germline CDR1 reads MNHEY; CDR2 reads SMNVEV (reference sequence). CDR3 nucleotide sequence: TGTGCCAGCAGAAAGGGACTAGCGGGGGGAGAGGCCCAGTACTTC. This codes for CASRKGLAGGEAQYF.

The chain couples TRBV4-3 to TRBJ1-2; 8 bases match TRBD1. Germline CDR1 is LGHNA and CDR2 is YSLEER. CDR3 length equals 17 residues. V was clipped by 0 bases and J by 3 bases; unmatched bases: 9. CDR3: CASSQEAWTGYDYGYTF. In nucleotides, the CDR3 is TGCGCCAGCAGCCAAGAAGCTTGGACAGGGTATGACTATGGCTACACCTTC.

The chain combines TRBV19 with TRBJ1-2; a possible D gene is TRBD1 (6 bases). Germline CDR1 is LNHDA and CDR2 is SQIVND (reference sequence). V gave up 0 bases and J gave up 6 bases, with 17 bases separating them. This CDR3 spans 16 amino acids. This chain's CDR3 is CASSIDAGAVADGYTF. The CDR3 DNA is TGTGCCAGTAGTATAGATGCGGGGGCCGTTGCCGATGGCTACACCTTC.

V is TRBV6-5 and J is TRBJ1-1; no definite D call. V shed 2 bases and J shed 1 base, with 11 bases lying between them. The CDR3 is 15 amino acids. Per the germline V gene, CDR1 is MNHEY and CDR2 is SVGAGI. The CDR3 DNA reads TGTGCCAGCAGTTACATCGGGATGGGGAACACTGAAGCTTTCTTT. It is translated as CASSYIGMGNTEAFF.

This clone was found a few times. This sequence joins TRBV7-2 and TRBJ2-7; 9 bases are shared with TRBD1. Germline V gives CDR1 SGHTA, CDR2 FQGNSA. The CDR3 runs 15 residues. V lost 0 bases and J lost 5; bases outside the gene matches: 5. The CDR3 region has the DNA TGTGCCAGCAGCTTAGCGGGGACAGGGTATAACGAGCAGTACTTC. Translated: CASSLAGTGYNEQYF.

This clone was seen more than once but under ten times. The V gene is TRBV4-3, the J gene TRBJ1-4, with TRBD1 matching over 7 bases. Germline assignment: CDR1 LGHNA and CDR2 YSLEER. This CDR3 has 15 amino acids. V was pared by 5 bases and J by 4 bases, with 7 bases of the junction left unmatched. The CDR3 region has the DNA TGCGCCAGCAGCGAGAGGACAGGCAATAATGAAAAACTGTTTTTT. Translating it yields CASSERTGNNEKLFF.